The 23 T cell receptor beta chains given below trace back to one sample, sequenced in a study of T cell changes during pregnancy in multiple sclerosis. Assay used: immunoSEQ multiplex PCR; TCRdb lists only in-frame clones, some missing. Among more than 85,000 clones listed, just over 90% were seen once. The specimen comprised peripheral blood, sampled in the second trimester of pregnancy. The receptors originated from a female donor with multiple sclerosis, enrolled in a pregnancy study.

This chain links TRBV14 with TRBJ1-4, with unresolved D. Per germline, CDR1 SGHDN and CDR2 FVKESK. The CDR3 is made up of 15 amino acids. V lost 3 bases, J lost 8 bases, and 16 bases lay in between. The CDR3 bases are TGTGCCAGCAGCCAGGCCCGGGGTAGAGGAGAAAAACTGTTTTTT. This codes for CASSQARGRGEKLFF.

This chain connects TRBV5-4 to TRBJ2-3; possibly TRBD1 for D (5 bases). The CDR3 has 14 residues. CDR1 and CDR2 from the germline V gene are SGHNT and YYREEE (reference sequence). Trimming removed 0 bases at V and 1 base at J, with 6 bases between. CDR3 in amino acids: CASSLGGGTDTQYF. The CDR3 DNA sequence: TGTGCCAGCAGCTTGGGGGGCGGCACAGATACGCAGTATTTT.

The rearrangement links TRBV7-9 to TRBJ2-7, with D tentatively TRBD1 (5 bases). The CDR3 is 16 amino acids. Germline-derived CDR1 and CDR2 are SEHNR and FQNEAQ (reference sequence). Trimming left V 1 base short and J 9 bases short, with 22 bases between. The CDR3 region is CASSLGGLGRGSVQYF. The CDR3 bases are TGTGCCAGCAGCTTAGGTGGCCTCGGAAGGGGCTCCGTGCAGTACTTC.

This clone was observed a few times. The chain joins TRBV18 to TRBJ1-2; 8 nucleotides match TRBD1. CDR3 length equals 14 residues. The V and J ends lost 3 bases and 4 bases, in that order; junction bases with no gene match: 4. The germline V gene has CDR1 KGHSH and CDR2 LQKENI. The CDR3 DNA follows: TGTGCCAGCTCACCGCGTGGACAGGGCTATGGCTACACCTTC. Protein sequence: CASSPRGQGYGYTF.

This clone was seen a few times. J is TRBJ2-2 and V is TRBV29-1, with a possible D match to TRBD1 (6 bases). Trimming pared 6 bases from V and 1 base from J, leaving 15 bases between. Germline V CDR1 and CDR2: SQVTM, ANQGSEA. The CDR3 length is 15 residues. The CDR3: CSVRAGTLNTGELFF. For the CDR3, the DNA is TGCAGCGTGAGGGCCGGGACATTGAACACCGGGGAGCTGTTTTTT.

This rearrangement joins TRBV19 to TRBJ1-2; tentatively, D is TRBD1 (6 bases). Germline loops: CDR1 LNHDA, CDR2 SQIVND (reference sequence). The CDR3 totals 15 residues. V was shortened by 7 bases and J by 3 bases, with 18 bases between the two germline ends. For the CDR3, the DNA is TGTGCCAGTACGGCAGGGGCTAGCTATGACTATGGCTACACCTTC. This encodes CASTAGASYDYGYTF.

This clone came up a few times. The chain employs TRBV10-3 and TRBJ1-1; 7 positions agree with TRBD1. The junction had 3 bases not matched to a gene; V was cut back by 3 bases and J by 5 bases. The CDR3 has 13 amino acids. From germline, CDR1 is ENHRY and CDR2 SYGVKD. CDR3 region: CAISEGQETEAFF. The CDR3 nucleotides read TGTGCCATCAGTGAAGGACAGGAGACTGAAGCTTTCTTT.

This rearrangement joins TRBV19 to TRBJ2-3, with D maybe TRBD2 (6 bases). Germline CDR1 is LNHDA and CDR2 is SQIVND (reference sequence). The V gene lost 4 bases and the J gene lost 1 base, with 9 bases spanning the gap. The CDR3 has 14 amino acids. CDR3 protein: CASSTASGTDTQYF. The CDR3 DNA reads as TGTGCCAGTAGTACGGCTAGCGGCACAGATACGCAGTATTTT. Filled out from reference TRBV19 and TRBJ2-3, the complete variable domain reads DGGITQSPKYLFRKEGQNVTLSCEQNLNHDAMYWYRQDPGQGLRLIYYSQIVNDFQKGDIAEGYSVSREKKESFPLTVTSAQKNPTAFYLCASSTASGTDTQYFGPGTRLTVL.

The chain carries TRBV5-8 and TRBJ2-2; D possibly corresponds to TRBD1 (6 bases). The ends were cut back, 4 bases at V and 4 bases at J, with 11 bases in the middle. The germline gives CDR1 SGHTS, CDR2 YDEGEE. CDR3 length equals 14 residues. The CDR3 nucleotides read TGTGCCAGCAGCGTCCGGACAGCCACCGGGGAGCTGTTTTTT. It codes for CASSVRTATGELFF.

V and J are TRBV7-9 and TRBJ1-1; the match to TRBD1 covers 10 bases. The CDR3 runs 16 residues. Trimming cost V 5 bases and J 4 bases; bases outside gene matches: 10. The germline gives CDR1 SEHNR, CDR2 FQNEAQ (reference sequence). This CDR3 is CASSPSGTGAGTEAFF. CDR3 nucleotides: TGTGCCAGCAGCCCTTCCGGGACAGGGGCGGGCACTGAAGCTTTCTTT.

In this sample, this clone turned up once. J is TRBJ2-3 and V is TRBV29-1, with 7 nucleotides matching TRBD2. With 4 bases clipped from V and 5 bases from J, the junction kept 6 bases outside the gene matches. The V gene's germline CDR1 is SQVTM and CDR2 ANQGSEA. This CDR3 is built from 13 residues. As DNA, the CDR3 is TGCAGCGTTGGGAAGCGGGATGTAGATACGCAGTATTTT. It specifies CSVGKRDVDTQYF.

The chain combines TRBV5-1 with TRBJ2-3; a weak D match, TRBD2 (5 bases). V lost 2 bases to trimming and J lost 6 bases, with 13 bases between them. The CDR3 is made up of 14 amino acids. Germline CDR1 SGHRS, CDR2 YFSETQ. The chain's CDR3 is CASSLGGGGDTQYF. CDR3 DNA: TGCGCCAGCAGCTTAGGCGGCGGAGGCGATACGCAGTATTTT. The full variable domain, with the rest looked up from reference TRBV5-1 and TRBJ2-3, is KAGVTQTPRYLIKTRGQQVTLSCSPISGHRSVSWYQQTPGQGLQFLFEYFSETQRNKGNFPGRFSGRQFSNSRSEMNVSTLELGDSALYLCASSLGGGGDTQYFGPGTRLTVL.

The chain combines TRBV5-1 with TRBJ2-7; TRBD1 matches at 10 bases. The CDR3 has 18 residues. After removal of 3 bases from V and 3 bases from J, the junction contained 15 bases not matched to a gene. Germline CDR1 reads SGHRS; CDR2 reads YFSETQ. The CDR3 is CASSSPPTTGTGVYEQYF. The CDR3, as DNA: TGCGCCAGCAGCTCCCCGCCGACGACCGGGACAGGGGTCTACGAGCAGTACTTC.

This clone has just a few counts. The chain uses TRBV30 and TRBJ2-5, with TRBD1 identical over 9 bases. After removal of 3 bases from V and 4 bases from J, the junction contained 12 bases not matched to a gene. The germline CDR1 and CDR2 sequences are GTSNPN and SVGIG (reference sequence). The CDR3 has 16 amino acids. In DNA, the CDR3 is TGTGCCTGGAGCGCCGGCCGGACAGGGGATCGAGAGACCCAGTACTTC. Amino acid sequence: CAWSAGRTGDRETQYF.

The chain links TRBV9 to TRBJ2-7, with D perhaps TRBD2 (5 bases). The CDR3 is made up of 13 amino acids. Trimming took 0 bases from V and 4 from J, leaving 8 bases between them. CDR1 and CDR2 (germline): SGDLS, YYNGEE. The CDR3 DNA is TGTGCCAGCAGCGTAGCTGAGGGTTACGAGCAGTACTTC. This gives the protein CASSVAEGYEQYF.

This rearrangement joins TRBV28 to TRBJ1-2; D call uncertain. The CDR3 consists of 11 residues. From germline, CDR1 is MDHEN and CDR2 SYDVKM. V was cut by 6 bases and J by 8 bases, with 10 bases left in between. This CDR3 is CASSSSRGYTF. The CDR3 DNA follows: TGTGCCAGCAGCTCCTCTAGGGGCTACACCTTC.

The V and J genes are TRBV6-1 and TRBJ2-7, with 12 bases that match TRBD1. CDR1 and CDR2 (germline): MNHNS, SASEGT. The trim removed 4 bases at V and 5 bases at J, leaving 6 bases unmatched. The CDR3 has 15 amino acids. CDR3 coding DNA: TGTGCCAGCAGTGTATCGGGACAGGGGGCCCACGAGCAGTACTTC. Translation: CASSVSGQGAHEQYF.

The J gene is TRBJ2-1, the V gene TRBV9; tentatively, D is TRBD2 (7 bases). V lost 0 bases to trimming and J lost 2 bases, with 18 bases between them. The germline V gene has CDR1 SGDLS and CDR2 YYNGEE. This CDR3 comprises 18 residues. The CDR3: CASSVVGGGRGTYNEQFF. DNA of the CDR3: TGTGCCAGCAGCGTAGTTGGGGGCGGGAGAGGAACCTACAATGAGCAGTTCTTC.

The chain is built from TRBV19 and TRBJ1-1; 8 positions agree with TRBD1. From germline, CDR1 is LNHDA and CDR2 SQIVND (reference sequence). CDR3 length: 16 amino acids. Unmatched junction bases numbered 14, after V lost 5 bases and J lost 6 bases. CDR3 coding DNA: TGTGCCAGTAGTCCACACTCCAACAGGGGGGTGGCTGAAGCTTTCTTT. Translation gives CASSPHSNRGVAEAFF.

The V and J genes are TRBV5-1 and TRBJ1-1, with unresolved D. V was cut by 1 base and J by 6 bases, with 10 bases left in between. The germline V gene has CDR1 SGHRS and CDR2 YFSETQ. The CDR3 covers 13 residues. The CDR3 spells CASSLSARAEAFF. The DNA for the CDR3 is TGCGCCAGCAGCTTGTCGGCTCGGGCTGAAGCTTTCTTT.

The chain couples TRBV27 to TRBJ1-2, with D possibly matching TRBD1 (5 bases). The CDR3 covers 15 residues. V gave up 8 bases and J gave up 4 bases, with 20 bases separating them. Germline V gene sequence: CDR1 MNHEY, CDR2 SMNVEV (reference sequence). The CDR3, as DNA: TGTGCCAGCCGTCACTCCTCGAGACAGCGCTATGGCTACACCTTC. Its protein product is CASRHSSRQRYGYTF.

The chain recombines TRBV2 with TRBJ2-3, with D perhaps TRBD1 (5 bases). This CDR3 contains 13 residues. In germline, CDR1 is SNHLY, CDR2 FYNNEI. V was clipped by 4 bases and J by 6 bases, with 11 bases between them. The CDR3 bases are TGTGCCAGCAGTGTGGCAGGGCCCGATACGCAGTATTTT. Protein: CASSVAGPDTQYF.

The chain couples TRBV5-5 to TRBJ1-2; D remains unclear. The germline V and J ends were trimmed by 2 bases and 4 bases, with 9 bases remaining between them. Germline V gene sequence: CDR1 SGHKS, CDR2 YYEKEE (reference sequence). The CDR3 loop spans 13 amino acids. The CDR3 DNA sequence: TGTGCCAGCAGCTTTAATTTACTCTATGGCTACACCTTC. Translation gives CASSFNLLYGYTF.